These T cell receptor beta chains were read from a single sample in a study of T cell repertoires in cytomegalovirus infection. From the reads, TCRdb called clonotypes with MiXCR, one entry per CDR3 protein. The sample gives some 940,000 distinct CDR3 sequences, roughly 30% of which show up once; around 15% is in the top ten. No antigen is known for these receptors. This sample comprised cultured CD8+ T cells from PBMCs, obtained from culture after CMV antigen stimulation. Receptor source: a human donor in good health (CMV status not recorded). Some clones in this sample may be carry-over from other donors' samples. Both conserved end residues are trimmed from each CDR3. The size entry is marked missing in some rows and otherwise reads once, few, many or a size class.

ASSIDPPGLANNEQF | many | TRBV19 | 15 | TRBJ2-1
ASSSIEAGTELNTGELF | once | TRBV7-4 | 17 | TRBJ2-2
ASSLSGGREQY | . | TRBV27 | 11 | TRBJ2-7
ASSRQFNEKLF | many | TRBV19 | 11 | TRBJ1-4
ASTGTPGVSGYT | . | TRBV19 | 12 | TRBJ1-2
ASSLGVPAGGSIEETQY | many | TRBV7-6 | 17 | TRBJ2-5
ASSEGTGMDNEKLF | . | TRBV6-1 | 14 | TRBJ1-4
SAISGLESTDTQY | few | TRBV20-1 | 13 | TRBJ2-3
ASRSGQNTEAF | few | TRBV6-6 | 11 | TRBJ1-1
ASSSPRETFEAF | . | TRBV27 | 12 | TRBJ1-1
ASSGGTDEQF | . | TRBV2 | 10 | TRBJ2-1
ASMRGNTGELF | . | TRBV5-6 | 11 | TRBJ2-2
ASSPTGVHEQF | few | TRBV27 | 11 | TRBJ2-1
ASSSSGAYYEQY | . | TRBV6-2/TRBV6-3 | 12 | TRBJ2-7
ASSSGWSSYNEQF | . | TRBV28 | 13 | TRBJ2-1
ASSAPRADLFYGYT | . | TRBV19 | 14 | TRBJ1-2
ASSGRTELITYEQY | few | TRBV6-1 | 14 | TRBJ2-7
ASSPKRDEPRAQY | . | TRBV7-9 | 13 | TRBJ2-5
ASGRGGGTDTQY | . | TRBV27 | 12 | TRBJ2-3
ANTGVPTDTQY | . | TRBV2 | 11 | TRBJ2-3
ASSLSPDTLEETQY | few | TRBV28 | 14 | TRBJ2-5
ASSLGSGAAEAF | . | TRBV27 | 12 | TRBJ1-1
ASSQDTLAGVNEQF | . | TRBV4-1 | 14 | TRBJ2-1
SARDPGGRSTDTQY | few | TRBV20-1 | 14 | TRBJ2-3
ASSIDPGAGAAETQY | few | TRBV19 | 15 | TRBJ2-5
ASSDAGQLVPQDGYT | many | TRBV7-6 | 15 | TRBJ1-2
ASSQVRDPLEGYT | . | TRBV4-1 | 13 | TRBJ1-2
ASSPPTGYSNQPQH | . | TRBV28 | 14 | TRBJ1-5
ASSIEETAEWPYNEQF | . | TRBV19 | 16 | TRBJ2-1
ASSYSIYYTGELF | . | TRBV6-5 | 13 | TRBJ2-2
ASSFERVNTEAF | many | TRBV7-6 | 12 | TRBJ1-1
ASSPLGGTHEAF | once | TRBV5-4 | 12 | TRBJ1-1
ASSFGARIDTDTQY | . | TRBV11-2 | 14 | TRBJ2-3
TSRGRHFAADTQY | . | TRBV6-6 | 13 | TRBJ2-3
ASIGEGDYGYT | few | TRBV27 | 11 | TRBJ1-2
ASSSFDDRVGLSGYT | once | TRBV28 | 15 | TRBJ1-2
ASSRTDSLYNEQF | few | TRBV7-6 | 13 | TRBJ2-1
ASISTSLQGPLYIVLNYGYT | . | TRBV2 | 20 | TRBJ1-2
ASSLRSGGADEQF | . | TRBV7-9 | 13 | TRBJ2-1
ASSFPREGSTEAF | few | TRBV7-2 | 13 | TRBJ1-1
ASSPNPGELF | few | TRBV9 | 10 | TRBJ2-2
SALGVRRGMNTEAF | few | TRBV20-1 | 14 | TRBJ1-1
AISEPDRRTEAF | . | TRBV10-3 | 12 | TRBJ1-1
ASSLGQGAWPQH | . | TRBV12-3/TRBV12-4 | 12 | TRBJ1-5